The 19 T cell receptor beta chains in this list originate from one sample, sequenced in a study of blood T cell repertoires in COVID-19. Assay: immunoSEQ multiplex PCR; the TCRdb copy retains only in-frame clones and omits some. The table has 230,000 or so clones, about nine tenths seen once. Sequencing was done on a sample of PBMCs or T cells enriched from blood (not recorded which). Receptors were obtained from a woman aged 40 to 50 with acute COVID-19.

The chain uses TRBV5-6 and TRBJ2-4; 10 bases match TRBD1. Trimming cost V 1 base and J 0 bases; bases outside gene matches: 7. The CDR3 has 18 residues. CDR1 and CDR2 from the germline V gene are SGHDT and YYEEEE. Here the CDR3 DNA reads TGTGCCAGCAGCTTGTGGGACAGGGGACTCTTAGCCAAAAACATTCAGTACTTC. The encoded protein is CASSLWDRGLLAKNIQYF.

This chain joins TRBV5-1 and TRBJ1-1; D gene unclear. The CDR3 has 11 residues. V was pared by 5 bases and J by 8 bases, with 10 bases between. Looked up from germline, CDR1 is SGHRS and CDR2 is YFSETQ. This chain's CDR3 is CASREEGEAFF. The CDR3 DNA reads TGCGCCAGCAGAGAGGAAGGAGAAGCTTTCTTT.

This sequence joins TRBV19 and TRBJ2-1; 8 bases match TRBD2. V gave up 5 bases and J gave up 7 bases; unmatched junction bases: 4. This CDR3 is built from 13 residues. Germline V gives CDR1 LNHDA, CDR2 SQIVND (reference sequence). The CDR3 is CASSLGLANEQFF. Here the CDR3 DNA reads TGTGCCAGTAGTCTCGGACTAGCAAATGAGCAGTTCTTC. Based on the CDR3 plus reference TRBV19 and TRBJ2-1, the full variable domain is DGGITQSPKYLFRKEGQNVTLSCEQNLNHDAMYWYRQDPGQGLRLIYYSQIVNDFQKGDIAEGYSVSREKKESFPLTVTSAQKNPTAFYLCASSLGLANEQFFGPGTRLTVL.

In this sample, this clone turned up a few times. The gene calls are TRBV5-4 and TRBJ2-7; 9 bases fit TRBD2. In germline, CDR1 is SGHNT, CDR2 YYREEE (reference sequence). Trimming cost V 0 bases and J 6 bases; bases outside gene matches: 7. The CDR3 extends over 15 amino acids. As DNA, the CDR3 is TGTGCCAGCAGCTTGGACGCGGGGGGGCCTCGCGAGCAGTACTTC. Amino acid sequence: CASSLDAGGPREQYF.

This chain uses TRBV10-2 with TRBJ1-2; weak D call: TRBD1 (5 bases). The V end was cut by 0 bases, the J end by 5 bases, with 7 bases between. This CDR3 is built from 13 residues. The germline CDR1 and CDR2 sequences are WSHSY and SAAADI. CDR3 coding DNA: TGCGCCAGCAGTGAGTCGGGGCGATATGGCTACACCTTC. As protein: CASSESGRYGYTF.

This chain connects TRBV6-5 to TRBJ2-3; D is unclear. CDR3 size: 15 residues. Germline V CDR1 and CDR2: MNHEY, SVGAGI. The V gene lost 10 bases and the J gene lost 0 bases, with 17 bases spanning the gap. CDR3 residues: CATSLWLASTDTQYF. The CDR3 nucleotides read TGTGCCACCTCCCTTTGGCTGGCCAGCACAGATACGCAGTATTTT.

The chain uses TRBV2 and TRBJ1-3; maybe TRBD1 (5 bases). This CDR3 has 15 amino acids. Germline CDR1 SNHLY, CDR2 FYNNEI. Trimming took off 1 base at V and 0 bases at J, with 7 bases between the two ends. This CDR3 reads CASSEGTISGNTIYF. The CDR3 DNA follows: TGTGCCAGCAGTGAAGGGACAATCTCTGGAAACACCATATATTTT.

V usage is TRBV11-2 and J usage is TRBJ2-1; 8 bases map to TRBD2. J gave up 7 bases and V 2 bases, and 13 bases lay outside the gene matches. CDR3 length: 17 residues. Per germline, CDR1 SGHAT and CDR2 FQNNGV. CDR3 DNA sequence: TGTGCCAGCAGCTTAACACGAGCGGGAGTCCGGGGAAATGAGCAGTTCTTC. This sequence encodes CASSLTRAGVRGNEQFF. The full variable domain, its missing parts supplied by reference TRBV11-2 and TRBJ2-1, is EAGVAQSPRYKIIEKRQSVAFWCNPISGHATLYWYQQILGQGPKLLIQFQNNGVVDDSQLPKDRFSAERLKGVDSTLKIQPAKLEDSAVYLCASSLTRAGVRGNEQFFGPGTRLTVL.

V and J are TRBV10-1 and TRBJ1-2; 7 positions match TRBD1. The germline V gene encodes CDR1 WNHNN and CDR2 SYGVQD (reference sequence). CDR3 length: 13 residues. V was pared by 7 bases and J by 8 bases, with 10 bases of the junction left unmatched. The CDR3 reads CASINRGSYGYTF. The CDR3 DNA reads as TGCGCCAGCATCAACAGGGGAAGTTACGGCTACACCTTC.

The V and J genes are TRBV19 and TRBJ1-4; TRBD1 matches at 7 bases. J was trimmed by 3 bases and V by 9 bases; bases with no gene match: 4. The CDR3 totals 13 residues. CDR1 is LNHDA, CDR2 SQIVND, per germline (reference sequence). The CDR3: CARRDRPNEKLFF. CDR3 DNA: TGTGCCAGAAGGGACAGACCTAATGAAAAACTGTTTTTT.

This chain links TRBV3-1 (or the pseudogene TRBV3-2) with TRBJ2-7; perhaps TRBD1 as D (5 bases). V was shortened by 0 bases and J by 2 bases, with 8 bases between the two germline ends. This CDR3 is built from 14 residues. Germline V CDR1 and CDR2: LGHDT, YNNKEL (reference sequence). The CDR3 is CASSQDGRAYEQYV. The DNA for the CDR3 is TGTGCCAGCAGCCAAGACGGCAGGGCCTACGAGCAGTACGTC.

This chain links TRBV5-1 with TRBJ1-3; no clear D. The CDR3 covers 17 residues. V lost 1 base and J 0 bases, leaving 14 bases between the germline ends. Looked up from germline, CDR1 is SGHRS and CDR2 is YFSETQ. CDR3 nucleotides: TGCGCCAGCAGCTTGACTGCGGGAGACCCCTCTGGAAACACCATATATTTT. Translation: CASSLTAGDPSGNTIYF. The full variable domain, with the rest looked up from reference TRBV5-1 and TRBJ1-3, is KAGVTQTPRYLIKTRGQQVTLSCSPISGHRSVSWYQQTPGQGLQFLFEYFSETQRNKGNFPGRFSGRQFSNSRSEMNVSTLELGDSALYLCASSLTAGDPSGNTIYFGEGSWLTVV.

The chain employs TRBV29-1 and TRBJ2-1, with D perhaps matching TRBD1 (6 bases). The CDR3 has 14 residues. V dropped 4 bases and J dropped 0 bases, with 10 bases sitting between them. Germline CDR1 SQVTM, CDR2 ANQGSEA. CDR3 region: CSVGGQSSYNEQFF. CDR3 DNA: TGCAGCGTTGGGGGGCAGAGCTCCTACAATGAGCAGTTCTTC.

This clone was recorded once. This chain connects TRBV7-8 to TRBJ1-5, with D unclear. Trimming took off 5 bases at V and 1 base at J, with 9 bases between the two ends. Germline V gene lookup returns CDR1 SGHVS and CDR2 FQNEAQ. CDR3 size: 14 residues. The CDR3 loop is CASSPAGSNQPQHF. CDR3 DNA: TGTGCCAGCAGCCCGGCCGGGAGCAATCAGCCCCAGCATTTT.

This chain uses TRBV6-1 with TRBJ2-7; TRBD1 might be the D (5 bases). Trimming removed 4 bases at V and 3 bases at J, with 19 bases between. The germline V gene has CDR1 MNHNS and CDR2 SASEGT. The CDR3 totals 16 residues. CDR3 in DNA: TGTGCCAGCAGTGGATACCTGGAAAGGGGAAGCTACGAGCAGTACTTC. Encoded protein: CASSGYLERGSYEQYF.

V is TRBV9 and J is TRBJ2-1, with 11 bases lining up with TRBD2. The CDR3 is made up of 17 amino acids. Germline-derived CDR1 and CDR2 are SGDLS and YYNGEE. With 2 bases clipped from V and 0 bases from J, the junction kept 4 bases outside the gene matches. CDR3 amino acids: CASSVTSGSFSYNEQFF. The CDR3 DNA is TGTGCCAGCAGCGTCACTAGCGGGAGTTTCTCCTACAATGAGCAGTTCTTC.

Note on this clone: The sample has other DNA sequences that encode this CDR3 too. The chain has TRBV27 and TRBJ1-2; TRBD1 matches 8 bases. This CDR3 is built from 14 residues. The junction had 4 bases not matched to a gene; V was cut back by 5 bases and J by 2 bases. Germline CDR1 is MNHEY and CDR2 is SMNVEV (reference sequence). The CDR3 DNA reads TGTGCCAGCAGTGTGGACAGGGCGAACTATGGCTACACCTTC. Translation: CASSVDRANYGYTF.

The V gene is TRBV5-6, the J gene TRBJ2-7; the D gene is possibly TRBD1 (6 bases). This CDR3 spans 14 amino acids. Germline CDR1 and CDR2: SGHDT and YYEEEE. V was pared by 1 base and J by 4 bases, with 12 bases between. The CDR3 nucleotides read TGTGCCAGCAGCTTGACAGGGCAGTTTTACGAGCAGTACGTC. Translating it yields CASSLTGQFYEQYV.

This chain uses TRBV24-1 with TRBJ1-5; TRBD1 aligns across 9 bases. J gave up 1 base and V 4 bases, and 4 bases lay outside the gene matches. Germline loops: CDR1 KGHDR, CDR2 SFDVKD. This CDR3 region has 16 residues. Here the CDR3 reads CATSDVDRGSNQPQHF. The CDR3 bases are TGTGCCACCAGTGACGTGGACAGGGGCAGCAATCAGCCCCAGCATTTT.